Each of the 31 T cell receptor beta chains below was sequenced from the same sample in a study of shared clonotypes between healthy human individuals. Assay used: immunoSEQ multiplex PCR; TCRdb lists only in-frame clones, some missing. The sample includes around 700,000 clones, about three quarters of them seen just once. The specimen was memory CD4+ T cells sorted from blood. Subset specified: CD45RA-negative fraction. These TCRs come from a woman younger than 45 in good health.

The chain carries TRBV25-1 and TRBJ1-5; D is possibly TRBD1 (5 bases). CDR1 is MGHDK and CDR2 is SYGVNS in the germline V gene. There are 13 residues in the CDR3. V lost 5 bases to trimming and J lost 9 bases, with 14 bases between them. CDR3 coding DNA: TGTGCCAGCAGTAGAGACAAGCAGGGGCCCCAGCATTTT. Its protein product is CASSRDKQGPQHF.

This chain joins TRBV5-4 and TRBJ2-7; TRBD1 aligns across 12 bases. Per the germline V gene, CDR1 is SGHNT and CDR2 is YYREEE (reference sequence). V trimming: 4 bases; J trimming: 3 bases; junction bases outside the gene matches: 2. The CDR3 length is 14 residues. The CDR3 sequence: CASSGDRGRYEQYF. The CDR3 coding sequence is TGTGCCAGCAGCGGGGACAGGGGGCGCTACGAGCAGTACTTC.

This chain's CDR3 is CASAPRREEKLFF. The CDR3 nucleotides read TGTGCCAGCGCCCCCCGCAGGGAGGAAAAACTGTTTTTT. This chain joins TRBV6-1 and TRBJ1-4, with D perhaps TRBD1 (5 bases). V shed 8 bases and J shed 8 bases, with 15 bases lying between them. The CDR3 is 13 amino acids. The germline CDR1 and CDR2 sequences are MNHNS and SASEGT.

J is TRBJ1-2 and V is TRBV25-1, with a possible D match to TRBD1 (6 bases). Deletions cut 6 bases from V and 4 bases from J, with 15 bases between. The CDR3 is 14 residues long. Per the germline V gene, CDR1 is MGHDK and CDR2 is SYGVNS. The CDR3 DNA follows: TGTGCCAGCAGGGACCGCCAGGGGACCTATGGCTACACCTTC. This gives the protein CASRDRQGTYGYTF.

The chain has TRBV18 and TRBJ2-3, with D possibly being TRBD2 (5 bases). CDR3 length: 15 residues. Germline-derived CDR1 and CDR2 are KGHSH and LQKENI. The V end was cut by 4 bases, the J end by 0 bases, with 11 bases between. The CDR3 coding sequence is TGTGCCAGCTCACGGACTGTTTCTAGCACAGATACGCAGTATTTT. As protein: CASSRTVSSTDTQYF.

Only one count was recorded for this clone. The chain employs TRBV10-2 and TRBJ2-7; 8 bases are shared with TRBD2. The length of the CDR3 is 15 residues. The germline V gene encodes CDR1 WSHSY and CDR2 SAAADI. V lost 6 bases to trimming and J lost 3 bases; unmatched junction nucleotides: 10. The CDR3 loop reads CASRPRRAGDYEQYF. Written as DNA, the CDR3 is TGCGCCAGCAGACCCAGGAGAGCGGGAGACTACGAGCAGTACTTC.

The V gene is TRBV11-3, the J gene TRBJ1-3; TRBD1 matches 8 bases. This CDR3 contains 15 residues. With V trimmed by 5 bases and J by 3 bases, 6 bases remained unmatched. From germline, CDR1 is SGHNT and CDR2 YENEEA. The DNA for the CDR3 is TGTGCCAGCAGCCAGGGGGCAAGCAGTGGAAACACCATATATTTT. This encodes CASSQGASSGNTIYF.

The CDR3, as DNA: TGTGCCTGGACACGAGAAAAGAACACCGGGGAGCTGTTTTTT. Its protein product is CAWTREKNTGELFF. This chain connects TRBV30 to TRBJ2-2; D unresolved. This CDR3 spans 14 amino acids. V was shortened by 4 bases and J by 1 base, with 10 bases between the two germline ends. Germline loops: CDR1 GTSNPN, CDR2 SVGIG (reference sequence).

J is TRBJ1-1 and V is TRBV19, with 7 bases identical to TRBD1. Germline lookup yields CDR1 LNHDA and CDR2 SQIVND (reference sequence). The CDR3 sequence is 13 residues long. The trim removed 8 bases at V and 3 bases at J, leaving 6 bases unmatched. The CDR3 DNA reads as TGTGCCAGTCTCCAGACAGGGCACACTGAAGCTTTCTTT. Translation: CASLQTGHTEAFF.

This clone showed up just once. The V call is TRBV29-1, the J call TRBJ1-4, with 11 bases matching TRBD1. In germline, CDR1 is SQVTM, CDR2 ANQGSEA. The junction had 12 bases not matched to a gene; V was cut back by 7 bases and J by 2 bases. The CDR3 is 17 amino acids. The CDR3 reads CSARNLDRGPTNEKLFF. CDR3 DNA sequence: TGCAGCGCCAGGAACCTGGACAGGGGGCCTACTAATGAAAAACTGTTTTTT.

This clone has only a few counts. The chain has TRBV5-1 and TRBJ2-6; D possibly matches TRBD1 or TRBD2 (5 bases each). Trimming cost V 1 base and J 4 bases, with 15 bases left between them. This CDR3 comprises 17 residues. The germline CDR1 and CDR2 sequences are SGHRS and YFSETQ. As DNA, the CDR3 is TGCGCCAGCAGCTTGTCCGGGACCTTTTCCGGGGCCAACGTCCTGACTTTC. Translation: CASSLSGTFSGANVLTF.

This chain uses TRBV6-6 with TRBJ2-1, with TRBD2 matching 15 bases. Germline trimming cut 7 bases from V and 8 bases from J; bases unmatched to any gene: 6. The CDR3 is 15 amino acids. In germline, CDR1 is MNHNY, CDR2 SVGAGI (reference sequence). CDR3 sequence (DNA): TGTGCCAGCATCAAGGGGACTAGCGGGAGGTATGAGCAGTTCTTC. Protein sequence: CASIKGTSGRYEQFF.

J is TRBJ2-5 and V is TRBV5-1; TRBD2 might be the D (5 bases). The J call is doubtful: the DNA matches TRBJ2-7 better. Germline CDR1 SGHRS, CDR2 YFSETQ. The CDR3 totals 13 residues. The CDR3 region is CASSLVSGYEQYF. The CDR3 DNA is TGCGCCAGCAGCTTGGTTTCGGGGTACGAGCAGTACTTC.

This rearrangement joins TRBV11-3 to TRBJ1-2; D unclear. Deletions cut 5 bases from V and 3 bases from J, with 16 bases between. Per germline, CDR1 SGHNT and CDR2 YENEEA. This CDR3 contains 15 residues. In DNA, the CDR3 is TGTGCCAGCAGCCAGGTCCGAAAGGAGGACTATGGCTACACCTTC. Protein sequence: CASSQVRKEDYGYTF.

This clone was picked up one time. This chain joins TRBV28 and TRBJ2-3; D is uncertain. Germline V gene data show CDR1 as MDHEN and CDR2 as SYDVKM. The V end was cut by 6 bases, the J end by 3 bases, with 16 bases between. The CDR3 has 15 residues. The CDR3 DNA sequence: TGTGCCAGCAGCCACGCTGGTCGACGAACAGATACGCAGTATTTT. Translation gives CASSHAGRRTDTQYF.

The chain combines TRBV6-5 with TRBJ2-7, with D hard to call. The germline gives CDR1 MNHEY, CDR2 SVGAGI. V was cut by 5 bases and J by 1 base, with 9 bases left in between. There are 13 residues in the CDR3. This CDR3 is CASSLPSSYEQYF. CDR3 bases: TGTGCCAGCAGTCTGCCCTCTTCCTACGAGCAGTACTTC.

The chain recombines TRBV19 with TRBJ1-2; D may be TRBD1 (5 bases). Germline V gene sequence: CDR1 LNHDA, CDR2 SQIVND (reference sequence). V was clipped by 5 bases and J by 6 bases, with 19 bases between them. The CDR3 has 15 amino acids. CDR3 sequence (DNA): TGTGCCAGTAGTCCCCAAACGGGCAGGGAGGATGGCTACACCTTC. Translation gives CASSPQTGREDGYTF.

The chain is built from TRBV6-6 and TRBJ2-7; 9 bases agree with TRBD1. The CDR3 loop spans 14 amino acids. Looked up from germline, CDR1 is MNHNY and CDR2 is SVGAGI (reference sequence). V lost 6 bases, J lost 5 bases, and 8 bases stayed unmatched. The CDR3 is CASRHPGQGHEQYF. In DNA, the CDR3 is TGTGCCAGCAGACATCCGGGACAGGGCCACGAGCAGTACTTC.

The chain combines TRBV29-1 with TRBJ1-2, with D possibly matching TRBD1 (6 bases). This CDR3 is built from 14 residues. The germline CDR1 and CDR2 sequences are SQVTM and ANQGSEA. The V and J ends lost 0 bases and 4 bases respectively, with 12 bases between them. For the CDR3, the DNA is TGCAGCGTTGAAGATTCGGGGGCCCCCTATGGCTACACCTTC. It specifies CSVEDSGAPYGYTF. The full variable domain, its missing parts supplied by reference TRBV29-1 and TRBJ1-2, is SAVISQKPSRDICQRGTSLTIQCQVDSQVTMMFWYRQQPGQSLTLIATANQGSEATYESGFVIDKFPISRPNLTFSTLTVSNMSPEDSSIYLCSVEDSGAPYGYTFGSGTRLTVV.

This chain joins TRBV7-2 and TRBJ2-1; D is ambiguous. Germline CDR1 reads SGHTA; CDR2 reads FQGNSA. The V and J ends lost 0 bases and 8 bases respectively, with 8 bases between them. The CDR3 runs 13 residues. The CDR3 nucleotides are TGTGCCAGCAGCTTAGCTTTTGGTGATGAGCAGTTCTTC. Amino acids: CASSLAFGDEQFF.

The chain uses TRBV18 and TRBJ2-3; possibly TRBD1 or TRBD2 for D (6 bases each). The germline V gene has CDR1 KGHSH and CDR2 LQKENI. The CDR3 covers 16 residues. The V and J ends lost 2 bases and 2 bases respectively, with 14 bases between them. The DNA of the CDR3 is TGTGCCAGCTCACCATCGGAGGGGGGTTCCACAGATACGCAGTATTTT. Residues: CASSPSEGGSTDTQYF.

The V call is TRBV19, the J call TRBJ2-1, with 13 bases that match TRBD2. Trimming cost V 5 bases and J 2 bases; bases outside gene matches: 6. The CDR3 spans 17 residues. Germline loops: CDR1 LNHDA, CDR2 SQIVND (reference sequence). CDR3 sequence (DNA): TGTGCCAGTAGTCAAGGACTAGCGGGAGTCGCCTACAATGAGCAGTTCTTC. Residues: CASSQGLAGVAYNEQFF.

The V gene is TRBV6-4, the J gene TRBJ2-1; 9 bases match TRBD2. The trim removed 0 bases at V and 6 bases at J, leaving 6 bases unmatched. The CDR3 extends over 16 amino acids. Germline lookup yields CDR1 MRHNA and CDR2 SNTAGT. CDR3: CASSDSQRGDSNEQFF. In DNA form, the CDR3 reads TGTGCCAGCAGTGACTCCCAGCGGGGGGACAGCAATGAGCAGTTCTTC.

This clone has more than one count but fewer than ten. The chain recombines TRBV7-2 with TRBJ1-2, with D maybe TRBD1 (5 bases). Trimming stripped 2 bases from V and 6 bases from J, with 19 bases between. Germline V lookup: CDR1 SGHTA, CDR2 FQGNSA. The CDR3 runs to 16 residues. The CDR3 DNA follows: TGTGCCAGCAGCTTAACGGCGATAGGGGATCTCGATGGCTACACCTTC. It specifies CASSLTAIGDLDGYTF.

V gene TRBV5-1 combines with J gene TRBJ2-3, with a weak D call TRBD2 (7 bases). The V gene lost 4 bases and the J gene lost 4 bases, with 16 bases spanning the gap. Germline CDR1 SGHRS, CDR2 YFSETQ. This CDR3 comprises 15 residues. DNA of the CDR3: TGCGCCAGCAGCCCTGGGGGGGCCGAGGCAGATACGCAGTATTTT. Its translation: CASSPGGAEADTQYF.

This clone was seen a handful of times. The chain carries TRBV10-1 and TRBJ2-7, with D unresolved. Per germline, CDR1 WNHNN and CDR2 SYGVQD (reference sequence). V lost 8 bases and J lost 0, with 8 bases in between. The CDR3 runs to 12 residues. The CDR3 DNA is TGCGCCAGCCCGATCGTCTCCTACGAGCAGTACTTC. Translated: CASPIVSYEQYF.

V gene TRBV6-4 combines with J gene TRBJ2-7; 10 bases line up with TRBD1. Trimming removed 5 bases from V and 0 bases from J; junction bases left unmatched: 4. The CDR3 is 15 residues long. Germline CDR1 MRHNA, CDR2 SNTAGT. This chain's CDR3 is CASSTRTGGSYEQYF. DNA for the CDR3: TGTGCCAGCAGTACCCGGACAGGGGGCTCCTACGAGCAGTACTTC.

This clone occurred a few times. This chain joins TRBV18 and TRBJ1-2; D unresolved. This CDR3 is built from 11 residues. The V end lost 4 bases, the J end lost 4 bases, and 4 bases lay between the germline ends. The germline V gene has CDR1 KGHSH and CDR2 LQKENI. The CDR3 region has the DNA TGTGCCAGCTCACGACTCTATGGCTACACCTTC. Translated, it gives CASSRLYGYTF.

This clone was observed a single time. The CDR3 sequence is CASRRADSPSGYTF. The CDR3 nucleotides are TGTGCCAGCAGGCGAGCCGACAGCCCCTCTGGCTACACCTTC. The genes are TRBV6-6 and TRBJ1-2; perhaps TRBD1 as D (5 bases). The germline V gene has CDR1 MNHNY and CDR2 SVGAGI (reference sequence). The CDR3 extends over 14 amino acids. V was pared by 6 bases and J by 7 bases, with 18 bases between.

J is TRBJ2-7 and V is TRBV4-1, with D maybe TRBD2 (6 bases). Germline V lookup: CDR1 MGHRA, CDR2 YSYEKL. Deletions cut 1 base from V and 4 bases from J, with 17 bases between. This CDR3 spans 16 amino acids. This chain's CDR3 is CASSQATGERGYEQYF. For the CDR3, the DNA is TGCGCCAGCAGCCAAGCGACGGGAGAACGTGGGTACGAGCAGTACTTC.

There are many counts of this clone. V is TRBV6-1 and J is TRBJ1-1; D not resolved. V shed 6 bases and J shed 4 bases, with 15 bases lying between them. The CDR3 is made up of 14 amino acids. Germline V lookup: CDR1 MNHNS, CDR2 SASEGT. CDR3 coding DNA: TGTGCCAGCAGAACTACCGCGCCCTCCACTGAAGCTTTCTTT. It encodes CASRTTAPSTEAFF.